The 5 T cell receptor beta chains below were found in one sample sequenced in a study of T cell responses to AZD1222 COVID-19 vaccine. Sequencing used immunoSEQ multiplex PCR; TCRdb keeps in-frame clones, though not all of them. The table has some 96,000 clones, approximately 84% seen once. The material sequenced was peripheral blood, taken 28 days after the second AZD1222 dose. The receptor set was obtained from an adult who received the AZD1222 COVID-19 vaccine.

This chain uses TRBV13 with TRBJ1-3; perhaps TRBD1 as D (5 bases). The CDR3 is 14 amino acids. The germline V gene has CDR1 PRHDT and CDR2 FYEKMQ (reference sequence). V was shortened by 4 bases and J by 0 bases, with 7 bases between the two germline ends. The CDR3 DNA sequence: TGTGCCAGCAGCTCGGACAACTCTGGAAACACCATATATTTT. Protein: CASSSDNSGNTIYF.

The chain joins TRBV12-3 or TRBV12-4 to TRBJ1-2; D not resolved. Trimming took off 2 bases at V and 1 base at J, with 5 bases between the two ends. This CDR3 contains 13 residues. The CDR3 region is CASSLRNNYGYTF. The DNA for the CDR3 is TGTGCCAGCAGTTTAAGAAATAACTATGGCTACACCTTC.

The chain carries TRBV29-1 and TRBJ1-2, with unresolved D. CDR3 length: 11 residues. Germline values: CDR1 SQVTM, CDR2 ANQGSEA. V lost 8 bases and J 8 bases, leaving 15 bases between the germline ends. This CDR3 reads CSLGGSEGYTF. The CDR3 DNA follows: TGCAGCCTGGGCGGGTCGGAGGGCTACACCTTC.

The genes are TRBV4-2 and TRBJ1-1; unclear D gene. There are 14 residues in the CDR3. The V and J ends lost 2 bases and 0 bases respectively, with 7 bases between them. Germline CDR1 LGHNA, CDR2 YNFKEQ. The CDR3 loop is CASSQTVMNTEAFF. The CDR3 region has the DNA TGTGCCAGCAGCCAAACGGTAATGAACACTGAAGCTTTCTTT.

The chain employs TRBV6-5 and TRBJ2-7; D may be TRBD1 (5 bases). CDR3 length equals 15 residues. V dropped 4 bases and J dropped 6 bases, with 19 bases sitting between them. Looked up from germline, CDR1 is MNHEY and CDR2 is SVGAGI. The CDR3 DNA follows: TGTGCCAGCAGTTCCGAACAGGTCCCTTTTAGCGAGCAGTACTTC. Translation gives CASSSEQVPFSEQYF.